The 12 T cell receptor beta chains in this list originate from one sample, sequenced in a study of radiotherapy plus CTLA-4 blockade in lung cancer. Sequenced by immunoSEQ multiplex PCR; TCRdb stores in-frame clones only, minus some. The repertoire holds about 110,000 clones, with roughly 86% as singletons. Specimen: peripheral blood, collected from a patient treated with radiotherapy plus ipilimumab. Source of these receptors: a human donor with non-small cell lung cancer that progressed on radiotherapy plus ipilimumab. Some clones in this sample may be carry-over from other donors' samples.

The chain has TRBV9 and TRBJ1-5; 7 positions agree with TRBD1. The V segment lost 0 bases and the J segment 4 bases; nucleotides outside the gene matches: 4. This CDR3 contains 15 residues. The germline V gene encodes CDR1 SGDLS and CDR2 YYNGEE. The CDR3 loop reads CASSVGGTANQPQHF. CDR3 nucleotide sequence: TGTGCCAGCAGCGTAGGGGGGACAGCAAATCAGCCCCAGCATTTT.

The chain employs TRBV6-5 and TRBJ1-3, with 8 bases fitting TRBD1. Trimming removed 5 bases from V and 0 bases from J; junction bases left unmatched: 3. Germline V gives CDR1 MNHEY, CDR2 SVGAGI. This CDR3 region has 15 residues. DNA of the CDR3: TGTGCCAGCAGTAACACAGGGGGCTCTGGAAACACCATATATTTT. Translating gives CASSNTGGSGNTIYF.

V usage is TRBV11-2 and J usage is TRBJ2-5; D uncertain. TRBJ2-7 matches the DNA end more closely, so the J call is doubtful. The CDR3 extends over 15 amino acids. In germline, CDR1 is SGHAT, CDR2 FQNNGV. CDR3 sequence (DNA): TGTGCCAGCAGCTTTTCTGGGGATCCGGGTTTCGAGCAGTACTTC. Protein sequence: CASSFSGDPGFEQYF.

The chain is built from TRBV25-1 and TRBJ2-1; TRBD2 matches 9 bases. J gave up 4 bases and V 2 bases, and 3 bases lay outside the gene matches. The CDR3 has 15 amino acids. Germline assignment: CDR1 MGHDK and CDR2 SYGVNS. For the CDR3, the DNA is TGTGCCAGCAGTGAACTAGCGGGGTATTACAATGAGCAGTTCTTC. It is translated as CASSELAGYYNEQFF.

This chain connects TRBV10-3 to TRBJ2-3, with D possibly called TRBD1 or TRBD2 (5 bases each). The CDR3 sequence is 16 residues long. CDR1 is ENHRY and CDR2 is SYGVKD in the germline V gene. V lost 3 bases and J lost 1, with 14 bases in between. For the CDR3, the DNA is TGTGCCATCAGTGAACCGATGGGGGTTCGCACAGATACGCAGTATTTT. Translating it yields CAISEPMGVRTDTQYF.

The chain couples TRBV5-4 to TRBJ2-7; tentatively, D is TRBD1 (6 bases). V was shortened by 5 bases and J by 4 bases, with 19 bases between the two germline ends. Germline V lookup: CDR1 SGHNT, CDR2 YYREEE (reference sequence). The CDR3 is 15 amino acids. CDR3 protein: CASRNQQGSKYEQYF. In DNA form, the CDR3 reads TGTGCCAGCAGAAACCAACAGGGAAGTAAGTACGAGCAGTACTTC.

This chain uses TRBV2 with TRBJ2-1; no firm D call. Germline V gives CDR1 SNHLY, CDR2 FYNNEI. The V and J ends lost 2 bases and 3 bases respectively, with 2 bases between them. The CDR3 length is 12 residues. CDR3: CASSERYNEQFF. The CDR3 DNA is TGTGCCAGCAGTGAACGCTACAATGAGCAGTTCTTC. Drawing the rest from reference TRBV2 and TRBJ2-1, the complete variable domain is EPEVTQTPSHQVTQMGQEVILRCVPISNHLYFYWYRQILGQKVEFLVSFYNNEISEKSEIFDDQFSVERPDGSNFTLKIRSTKLEDSAMYFCASSERYNEQFFGPGTRLTVL.

This chain connects TRBV11-2 to TRBJ2-1; D possibly corresponds to TRBD1 (7 bases). V was clipped by 5 bases and J by 9 bases, with 11 bases between them. Germline assignment: CDR1 SGHAT and CDR2 FQNNGV. CDR3 length: 12 residues. The CDR3 bases are TGTGCCAGCAGCGGGCAGGGGGGTGAGCAGTTCTTC. Protein product: CASSGQGGEQFF. Supplemented by reference TRBV11-2 and TRBJ2-1, the full variable domain reads EAGVAQSPRYKIIEKRQSVAFWCNPISGHATLYWYQQILGQGPKLLIQFQNNGVVDDSQLPKDRFSAERLKGVDSTLKIQPAKLEDSAVYLCASSGQGGEQFFGPGTRLTVL.

The chain couples TRBV27 to TRBJ2-1, with D maybe TRBD1 (5 bases). There are 16 residues in the CDR3. Germline CDR1 and CDR2: MNHEY and SMNVEV (reference sequence). V lost 3 bases, J lost 4 bases, and 16 bases lay in between. The CDR3 nucleotides read TGTGCCAGCAGTTTTCTAGACAGTCAACCGTACAATGAGCAGTTCTTC. Amino acid sequence: CASSFLDSQPYNEQFF.

The chain joins TRBV7-9 to TRBJ1-4; TRBD1 aligns across 7 bases. The CDR3 is 14 residues long. CDR1 and CDR2 from the germline V gene are SEHNR and FQNEAQ (reference sequence). V lost 5 bases to trimming and J lost 2 bases; unmatched junction nucleotides: 2. In nucleotides, the CDR3 is TGTGCCAGCAGCCGGACAGGCACTAATGAAAAACTGTTTTTT. Protein product: CASSRTGTNEKLFF. Full variable domain (remainder filled in from reference TRBV7-9 and TRBJ1-4): DTGVSQNPRHKITKRGQNVTFRCDPISEHNRLYWYRQTLGQGPEFLTYFQNEAQLEKSRLLSDRFSAERPKGSFSTLEIQRTEQGDSAMYLCASSRTGTNEKLFFGSGTQLSVL.

The chain links TRBV7-8 to TRBJ1-2, with 7 bases matching TRBD1. J gave up 5 bases and V 0 bases, and 12 bases lay outside the gene matches. The CDR3 is 17 amino acids. Germline assignment: CDR1 SGHVS and CDR2 FQNEAQ. The CDR3 nucleotides read TGTGCCAGCAGCTTAGCTCCTGGGACAGCTGAGATATATGGCTACACCTTC. Translating gives CASSLAPGTAEIYGYTF.

This chain connects TRBV28 to TRBJ1-2; the D is unclear. Germline assignment: CDR1 MDHEN and CDR2 SYDVKM. V was cut by 10 bases and J by 5 bases, with 17 bases left in between. This CDR3 is built from 13 residues. The CDR3 loop is CAIHTPRFYGYTF. The CDR3 region has the DNA TGTGCCATCCATACCCCTCGCTTTTATGGCTACACCTTC.